Described below is a single T cell receptor beta chain sequence and its context. Which antigen it targets is not known. The input lacks base qualities; no much larger clone sits a single base away. TCRbeta CDR3 regions were amplified from genomic DNA by means of the immunoSEQ Assay, a bias-controlled multiplex PCR. Regarding the original processing steps: Within the assay, amplification of reference gene primers was used to estimate how many nucleated cells each sample contained. To quantify the absolute abundance of each unique TCRbeta CDR3 rearrangement, sequence reads were collapsed and filtered. For each sample, productive Simpson clonality was calculated as the square root of Simpson's diversity index across productive rearrangements. Sourced from immuneACCESS, this table was stored by TCRdb with only in-frame sequences that have V and J called. A share of the clones is absent; for the studies checked, an unresolved V gene accounts for under half, and the remainder has no known explanation. V, J and clone size are those of that table, while D and trimming were read from the DNA. For this sample the table gives some 320,000 clones, of which 90% to 95% were detected only once. The top ten clones comprise almost 4% of the sample.

Enrolling through a virtual design, the prospective study's participants ranged in age from about 18 to 89 years and lived across roughly 23 United States geographic areas. In the prospective study, cohorts were assigned on the basis of participant-reported clinical history obtained from a screening survey and a study questionnaire. A participant counted as exposed if, within 2 weeks of entering the study, that participant had been in contact with someone who had a PCR-confirmed or clinician-diagnosed COVID-19 case. Each participant in the prospective study had whole blood, serum and a nasopharyngeal or oropharyngeal swab collected by mobile phlebotomists. Over a roughly 2-month period, participants in the prospective study had the option of providing additional blood draws and questionnaires. Before DNA extraction, blood samples from the prospective study were shipped at room temperature or frozen.

The sample comes from a study of blood T cell repertoires in COVID-19 (dated by TCRdb to the early 2020s). The study in broad terms: Collaborator samples came from the United States, Italy and Spain and covered acute and convalescent phases of COVID-19. Samples were obtained from the ongoing ImmuneRACE study (first 160 participants) and from over 1,000 subjects provided by 6 global collaborators. The material from the prospective study consisted of cDNA or gDNA derived from T cells, B-cell-depleted T cells, or PBMCs. Where HLA class I and class II types were available, the types were taken from metadata supplied by the sample provider, not from assay-based typing. The repertoires were released in a freely available public database intended as a resource for research on the immune response to SARS-CoV-2. Deeply sampled blood TCRbeta repertoires from subjects exposed to, actively infected with, or recovered from COVID-19 were included in the dataset. The sample metadata nearly always contained a de-identified subject ID, COVID-19 status, age in years and sex.

V lost 1 base and J lost 6 bases; the stretch between them is 8 bases long. The cysteine opens and the phenylalanine closes a CDR3 of 13 amino acids. Only the CDR3 part of the read is kept: 39 bases, read in frame from the first base. Reading the germline V gene gives CDR1 MGHDK and CDR2 SYGVNS. Findings and caveats that apply to the study as a whole: The quantity of clinical and demographic metadata differed by source and by participant and was supplied without curation.

The chain couples TRBV25-1 to TRBJ2-3; a weak D assignment points to TRBD2 (6 bases agree). This clonotype was sampled from a woman under 40 who had been exposed to COVID-19. Material: PBMCs or T cells enriched from blood (not recorded which). The CDR3 is CASSEFGGDTQYF. The DNA is as follows: TGTGCCAGCAGTGAATTCGGAGGGGATACGCAGTATTTT.